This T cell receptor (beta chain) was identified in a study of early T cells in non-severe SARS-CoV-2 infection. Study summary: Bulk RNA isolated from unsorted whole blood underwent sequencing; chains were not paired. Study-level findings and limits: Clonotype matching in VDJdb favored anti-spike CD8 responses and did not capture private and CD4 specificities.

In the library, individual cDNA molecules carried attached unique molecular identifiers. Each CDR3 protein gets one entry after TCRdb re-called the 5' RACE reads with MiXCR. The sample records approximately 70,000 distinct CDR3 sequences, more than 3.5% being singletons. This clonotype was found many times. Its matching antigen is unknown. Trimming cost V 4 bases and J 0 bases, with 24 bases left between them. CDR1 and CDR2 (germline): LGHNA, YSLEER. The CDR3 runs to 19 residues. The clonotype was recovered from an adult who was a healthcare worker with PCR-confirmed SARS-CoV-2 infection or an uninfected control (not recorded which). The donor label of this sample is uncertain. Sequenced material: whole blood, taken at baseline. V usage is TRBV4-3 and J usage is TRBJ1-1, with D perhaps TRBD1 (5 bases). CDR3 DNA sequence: TGCGCCAGCAGCCGCTACATGGGGCAAGGGCTTGACATGAACACTGAAGCTTTCTTT. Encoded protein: CASSRYMGQGLDMNTEAFF.